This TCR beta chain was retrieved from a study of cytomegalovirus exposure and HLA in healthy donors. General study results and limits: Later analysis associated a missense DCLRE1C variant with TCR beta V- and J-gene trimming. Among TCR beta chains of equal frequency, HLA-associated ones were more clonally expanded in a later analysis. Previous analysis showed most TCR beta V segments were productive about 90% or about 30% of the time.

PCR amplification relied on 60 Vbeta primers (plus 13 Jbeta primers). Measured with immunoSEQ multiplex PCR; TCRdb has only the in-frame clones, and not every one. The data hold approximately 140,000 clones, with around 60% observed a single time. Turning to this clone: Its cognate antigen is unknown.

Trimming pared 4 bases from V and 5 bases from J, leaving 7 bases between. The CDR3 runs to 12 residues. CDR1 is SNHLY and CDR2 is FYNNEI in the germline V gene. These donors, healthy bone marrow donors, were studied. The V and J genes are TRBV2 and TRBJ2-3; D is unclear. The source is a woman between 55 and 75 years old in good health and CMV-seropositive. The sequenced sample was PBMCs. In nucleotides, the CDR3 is TGTGCCAGCAGTGTTGGCTTAGATACGCAGTATTTT. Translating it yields CASSVGLDTQYF. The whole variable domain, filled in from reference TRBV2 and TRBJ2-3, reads EPEVTQTPSHQVTQMGQEVILRCVPISNHLYFYWYRQILGQKVEFLVSFYNNEISEKSEIFDDQFSVERPDGSNFTLKIRSTKLEDSAMYFCASSVGLDTQYFGPGTRLTVL.